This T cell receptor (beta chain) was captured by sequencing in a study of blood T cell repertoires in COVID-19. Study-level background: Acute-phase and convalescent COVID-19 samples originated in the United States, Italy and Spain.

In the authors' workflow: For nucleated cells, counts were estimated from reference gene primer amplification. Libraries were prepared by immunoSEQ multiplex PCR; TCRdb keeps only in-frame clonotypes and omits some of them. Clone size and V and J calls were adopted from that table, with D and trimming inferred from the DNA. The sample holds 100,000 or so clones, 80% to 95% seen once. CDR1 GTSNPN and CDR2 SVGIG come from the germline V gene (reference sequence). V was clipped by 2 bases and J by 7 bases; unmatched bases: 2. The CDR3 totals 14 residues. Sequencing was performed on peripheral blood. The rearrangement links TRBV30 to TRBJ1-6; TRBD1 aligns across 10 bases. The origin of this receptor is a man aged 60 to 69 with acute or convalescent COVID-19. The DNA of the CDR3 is TGTGCCTGGAGTATGGGACAGGGGAATTCACCCCTCCACTTT. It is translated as CAWSMGQGNSPLHF.